The present T cell receptor beta chain was sequenced within a study of blood T cell repertoires in COVID-19. Study information: Samples of COVID-19 (acute and convalescent) were obtained from the United States, Italy and Spain. In each case, the material was cDNA or gDNA derived from T cells, B-cell-depleted T cells, or PBMCs.

In the authors' methods: Estimation of nucleated cell counts relied on the amplification of reference gene primers. Clones were sequenced by immunoSEQ multiplex PCR, and TCRdb holds only the in-frame ones, with some missing. That table supplies the V and J calls and clone size; D and trimming were determined from the DNA. The data contain some 50,000 clones, about nine tenths of them singletons. V shed 3 bases, J shed 7 bases, and the junction held 10 bases outside the gene matches. The CDR3 spans 15 residues. Per the germline V gene, CDR1 is SGHTA and CDR2 is FQGTGA. The specimen was peripheral blood. This receptor was identified in a human donor in a cohort sampled during active COVID-19. J is TRBJ2-7 and V is TRBV7-3; 9 nucleotides line up with TRBD1. The CDR3 loop is CASSLGTGPLREQYF. The CDR3, as DNA: TGTGCCAGCAGCTTGGGGACAGGGCCCCTACGAGAGCAGTACTTC.